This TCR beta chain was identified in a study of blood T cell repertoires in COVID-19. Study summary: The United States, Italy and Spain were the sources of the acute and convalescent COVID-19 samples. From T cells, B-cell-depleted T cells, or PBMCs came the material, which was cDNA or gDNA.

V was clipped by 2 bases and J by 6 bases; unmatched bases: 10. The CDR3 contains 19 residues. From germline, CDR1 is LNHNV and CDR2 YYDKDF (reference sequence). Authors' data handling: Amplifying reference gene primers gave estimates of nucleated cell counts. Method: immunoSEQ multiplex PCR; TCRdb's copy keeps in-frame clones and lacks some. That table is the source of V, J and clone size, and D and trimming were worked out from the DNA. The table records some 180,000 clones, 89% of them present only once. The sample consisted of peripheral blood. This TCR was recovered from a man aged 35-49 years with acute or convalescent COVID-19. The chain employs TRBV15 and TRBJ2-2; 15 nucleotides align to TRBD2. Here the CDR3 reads CATSRSPGLAGGRSGELFF. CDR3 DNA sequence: TGTGCCACCAGCAGATCTCCGGGACTAGCGGGGGGCCGGTCCGGGGAGCTGTTTTTT. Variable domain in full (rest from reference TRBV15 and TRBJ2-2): DAMVIQNPRYQVTQFGKPVTLSCSQTLNHNVMYWYQQKSSQAPKLLFHYYDKDFNNEADTPDNFQSRRPNTSFCFLDIRSPGLGDTAMYLCATSRSPGLAGGRSGELFFGEGSRLTVL.